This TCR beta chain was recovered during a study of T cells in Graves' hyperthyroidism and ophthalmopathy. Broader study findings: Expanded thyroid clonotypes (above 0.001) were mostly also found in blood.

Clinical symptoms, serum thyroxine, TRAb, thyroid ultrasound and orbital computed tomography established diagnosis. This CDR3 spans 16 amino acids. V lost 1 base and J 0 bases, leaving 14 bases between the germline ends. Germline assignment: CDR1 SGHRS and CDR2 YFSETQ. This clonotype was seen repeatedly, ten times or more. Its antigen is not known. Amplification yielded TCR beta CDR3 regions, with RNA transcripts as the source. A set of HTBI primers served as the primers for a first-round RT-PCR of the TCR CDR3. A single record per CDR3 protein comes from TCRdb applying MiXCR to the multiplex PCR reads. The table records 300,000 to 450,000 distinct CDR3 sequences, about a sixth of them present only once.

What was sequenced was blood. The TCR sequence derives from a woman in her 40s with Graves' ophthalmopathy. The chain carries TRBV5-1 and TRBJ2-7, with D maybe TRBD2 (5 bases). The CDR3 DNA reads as TGCGCCAGCAGCTTGAGGAGCGGCCTGAGCTCCTACGAGCAGTACTTC. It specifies CASSLRSGLSSYEQYF.